The sequence of this T cell receptor beta chain was determined in a study of shared clonotypes between healthy human individuals. TCRdb keeps only in-frame clones here, not all; method: immunoSEQ multiplex PCR. Of over 750,000 clones listed, around 96% are singletons. CD45RO-negative CD8 cells positively selected for CCR7 made up the naive population, which excluded terminally differentiated effector memory CD45RA+ cells. The V end lost 1 base, the J end lost 6 bases, and 9 bases lay between the germline ends. Per germline, CDR1 SGHDN and CDR2 FVKESK. This CDR3 region has 13 residues. The sample was naive CD8+ T cells sorted from blood. The V gene is TRBV14, the J gene TRBJ1-1; no clear D gene. This sequence was found in a man aged 25 to 40 in good health. The CDR3 DNA reads TGTGCCAGCAGCCAAGCCCCCTCTTCTGAAGCTTTCTTT. It translates to CASSQAPSSEAFF. Full variable domain (rest looked up from reference TRBV14 and TRBJ1-1): EAGVTQFPSHSVIEKGQTVTLRCDPISGHDNLYWYRRVMGKEIKFLLHFVKESKQDESGMPNNRFLAERTGGTYSTLKVQPAELEDSGVYFCASSQAPSSEAFFGQGTRLTVV.